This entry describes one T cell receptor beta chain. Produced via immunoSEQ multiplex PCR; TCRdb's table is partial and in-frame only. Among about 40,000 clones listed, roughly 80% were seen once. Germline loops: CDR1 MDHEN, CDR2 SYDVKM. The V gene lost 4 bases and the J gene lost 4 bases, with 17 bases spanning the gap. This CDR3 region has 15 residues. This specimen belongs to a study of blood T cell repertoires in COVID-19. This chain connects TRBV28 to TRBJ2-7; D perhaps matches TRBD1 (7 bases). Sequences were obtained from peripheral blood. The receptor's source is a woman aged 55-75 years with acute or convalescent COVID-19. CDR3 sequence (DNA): TGTGCCAGCAGTTGGGGAGGTCAGGGGGGATACGAGCAGTACTTC. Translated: CASSWGGQGGYEQYF.